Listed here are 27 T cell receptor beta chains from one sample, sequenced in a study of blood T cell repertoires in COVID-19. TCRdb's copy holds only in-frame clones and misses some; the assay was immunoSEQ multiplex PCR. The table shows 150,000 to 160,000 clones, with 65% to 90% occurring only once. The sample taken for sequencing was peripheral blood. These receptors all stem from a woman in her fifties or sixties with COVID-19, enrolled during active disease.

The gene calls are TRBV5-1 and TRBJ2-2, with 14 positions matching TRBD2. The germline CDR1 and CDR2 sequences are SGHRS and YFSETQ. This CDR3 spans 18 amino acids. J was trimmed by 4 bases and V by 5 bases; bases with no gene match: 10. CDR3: CASSSPGLAGAGTGELFF. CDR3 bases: TGCGCCAGCAGTTCACCGGGACTAGCGGGGGCGGGCACCGGGGAGCTGTTTTTT.

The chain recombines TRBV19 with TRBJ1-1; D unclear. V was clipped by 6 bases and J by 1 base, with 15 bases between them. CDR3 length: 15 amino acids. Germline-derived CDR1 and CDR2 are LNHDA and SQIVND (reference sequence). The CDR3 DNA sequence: TGTGCCAGTAGACGGGGAGGGTATGCGAACACTGAAGCTTTCTTT. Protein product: CASRRGGYANTEAFF.

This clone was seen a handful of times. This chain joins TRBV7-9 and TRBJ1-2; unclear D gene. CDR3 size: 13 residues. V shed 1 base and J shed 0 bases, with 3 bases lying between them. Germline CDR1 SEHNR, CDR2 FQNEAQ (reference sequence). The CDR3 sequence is CASSLVANYGYTF. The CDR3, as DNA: TGTGCCAGCAGCTTAGTAGCTAACTATGGCTACACCTTC.

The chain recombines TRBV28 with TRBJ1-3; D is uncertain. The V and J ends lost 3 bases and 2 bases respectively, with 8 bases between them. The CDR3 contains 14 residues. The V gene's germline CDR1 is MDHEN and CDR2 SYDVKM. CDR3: CASSFEGPGNTIYF. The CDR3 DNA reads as TGTGCCAGCAGTTTCGAGGGCCCTGGAAACACCATATATTTT. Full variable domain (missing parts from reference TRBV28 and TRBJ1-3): DVKVTQSSRYLVKRTGEKVFLECVQDMDHENMFWYRQDPGLGLRLIYFSYDVKMKEKGDIPEGYSVSREKKERFSLILESASTNQTSMYLCASSFEGPGNTIYFGEGSWLTVV.

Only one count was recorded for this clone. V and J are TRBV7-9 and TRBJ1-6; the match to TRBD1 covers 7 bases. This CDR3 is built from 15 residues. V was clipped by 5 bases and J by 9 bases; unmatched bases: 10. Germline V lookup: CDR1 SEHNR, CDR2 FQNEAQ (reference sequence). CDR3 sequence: CASSPPRDRASPLHF. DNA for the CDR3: TGTGCCAGCAGCCCGCCTAGAGACAGGGCTTCACCCCTCCACTTT.

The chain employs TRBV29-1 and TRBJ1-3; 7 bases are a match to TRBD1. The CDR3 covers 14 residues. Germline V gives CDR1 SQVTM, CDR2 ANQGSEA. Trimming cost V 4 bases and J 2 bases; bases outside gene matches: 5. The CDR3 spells CSVAAQGTGNTIYF. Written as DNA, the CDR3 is TGCAGCGTTGCCGCACAGGGGACTGGAAACACCATATATTTT.

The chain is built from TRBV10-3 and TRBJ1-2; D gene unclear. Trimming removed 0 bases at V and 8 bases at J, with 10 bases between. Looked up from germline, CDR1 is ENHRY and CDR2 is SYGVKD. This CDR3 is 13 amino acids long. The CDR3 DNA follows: TGTGCCATCAGTGAGTCCGGTATTGTCGGCTACACCTTC. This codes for CAISESGIVGYTF.

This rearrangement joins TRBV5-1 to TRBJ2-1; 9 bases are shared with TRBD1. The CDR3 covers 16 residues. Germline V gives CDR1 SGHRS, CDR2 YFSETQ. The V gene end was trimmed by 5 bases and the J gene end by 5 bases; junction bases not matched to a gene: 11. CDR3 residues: CASRIGGTGSNNEQFF. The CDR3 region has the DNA TGCGCCAGCAGAATAGGTGGGACAGGGTCCAACAATGAGCAGTTCTTC.

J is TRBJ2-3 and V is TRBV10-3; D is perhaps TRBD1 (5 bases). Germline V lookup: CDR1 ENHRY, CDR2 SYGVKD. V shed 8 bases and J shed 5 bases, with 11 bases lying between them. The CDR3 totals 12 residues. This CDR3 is CAIGQGGDTQYF. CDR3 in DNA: TGTGCCATCGGGCAGGGTGGAGATACGCAGTATTTT.

The CDR3 DNA follows: TGTGCCAGCTCCCCCAAGACAGGGAATGAAAAACTGTTTTTT. Its translation: CASSPKTGNEKLFF. This chain uses TRBV18 with TRBJ1-4; 7 bases line up with TRBD1. Germline CDR1 is KGHSH and CDR2 is LQKENI. The CDR3 contains 14 residues. The ends lost 6 bases at V and 5 bases at J; junction bases unmatched: 6. Looking up the rest from reference TRBV18 and TRBJ1-4 gives the full variable domain: NAGVMQNPRHLVRRRGQEARLRCSPMKGHSHVYWYRQLPEEGLKFMVYLQKENIIDESGMPKERFSAEFPKEGPSILRIQQVVRGDSAAYFCASSPKTGNEKLFFGSGTQLSVL.

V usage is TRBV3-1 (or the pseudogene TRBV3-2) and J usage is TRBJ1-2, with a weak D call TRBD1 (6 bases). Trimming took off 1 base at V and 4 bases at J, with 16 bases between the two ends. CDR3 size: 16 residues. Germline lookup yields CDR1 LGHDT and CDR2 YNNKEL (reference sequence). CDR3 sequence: CASSQGPGGKGYGYTF. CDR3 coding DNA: TGTGCCAGCAGCCAAGGTCCGGGGGGCAAGGGCTATGGCTACACCTTC.

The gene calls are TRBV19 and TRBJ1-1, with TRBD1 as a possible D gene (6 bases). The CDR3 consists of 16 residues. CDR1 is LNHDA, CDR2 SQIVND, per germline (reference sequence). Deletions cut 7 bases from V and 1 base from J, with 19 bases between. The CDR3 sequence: CASNNFRGNWNTEAFF. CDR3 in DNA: TGTGCCAGTAACAATTTCAGGGGAAACTGGAACACTGAAGCTTTCTTT.

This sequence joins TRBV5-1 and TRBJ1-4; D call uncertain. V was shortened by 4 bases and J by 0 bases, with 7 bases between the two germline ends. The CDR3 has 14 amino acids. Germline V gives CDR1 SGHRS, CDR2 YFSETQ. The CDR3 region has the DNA TGCGCCAGCAGCCCGCTAGCAACTAATGAAAAACTGTTTTTT. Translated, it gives CASSPLATNEKLFF.

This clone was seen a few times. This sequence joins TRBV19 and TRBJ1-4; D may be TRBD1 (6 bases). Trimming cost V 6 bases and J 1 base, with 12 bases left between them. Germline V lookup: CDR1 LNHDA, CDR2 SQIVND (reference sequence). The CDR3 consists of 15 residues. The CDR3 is CASSTQGGTNEKLFF. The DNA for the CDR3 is TGTGCCAGTAGCACGCAAGGGGGAACTAATGAAAAACTGTTTTTT.

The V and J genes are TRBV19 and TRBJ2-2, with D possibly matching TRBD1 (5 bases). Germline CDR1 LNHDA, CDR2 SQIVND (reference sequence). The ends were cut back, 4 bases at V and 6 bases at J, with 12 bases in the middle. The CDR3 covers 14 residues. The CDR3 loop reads CASSTKTVPGELFF. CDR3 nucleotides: TGTGCCAGTAGTACCAAGACAGTTCCCGGGGAGCTGTTTTTT.

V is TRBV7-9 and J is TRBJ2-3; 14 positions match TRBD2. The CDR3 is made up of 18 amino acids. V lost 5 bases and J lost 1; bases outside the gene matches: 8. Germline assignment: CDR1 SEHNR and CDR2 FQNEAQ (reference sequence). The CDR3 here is CASSTTSGGAMGTDTQYF. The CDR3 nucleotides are TGTGCCAGCAGCACGACTAGCGGGGGGGCAATGGGCACAGATACGCAGTATTTT. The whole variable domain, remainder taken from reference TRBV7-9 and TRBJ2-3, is DTGVSQNPRHKITKRGQNVTFRCDPISEHNRLYWYRQTLGQGPEFLTYFQNEAQLEKSRLLSDRFSAERPKGSFSTLEIQRTEQGDSAMYLCASSTTSGGAMGTDTQYFGPGTRLTVL.

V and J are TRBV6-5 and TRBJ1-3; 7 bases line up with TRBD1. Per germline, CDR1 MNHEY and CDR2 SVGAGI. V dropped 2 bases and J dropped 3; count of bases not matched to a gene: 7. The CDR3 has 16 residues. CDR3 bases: TGTGCCAGCAGTTACGGACAGGCGGCTTATGGAAACACCATATATTTT. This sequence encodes CASSYGQAAYGNTIYF.

CDR3 amino acids: CATKRGQESNQPQHF. CDR3 DNA: TGTGCCACCAAGAGGGGACAAGAAAGCAATCAGCCCCAGCATTTT. This chain links TRBV10-3 with TRBJ1-5; D is possibly TRBD1 (6 bases). Germline CDR1 ENHRY, CDR2 SYGVKD. V shed 10 bases and J shed 1 base, with 17 bases lying between them. The CDR3 is 15 residues long.

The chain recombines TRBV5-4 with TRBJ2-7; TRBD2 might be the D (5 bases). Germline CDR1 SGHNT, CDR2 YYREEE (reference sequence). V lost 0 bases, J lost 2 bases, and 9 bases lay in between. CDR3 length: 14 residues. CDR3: CASSLGTSAYEQYF. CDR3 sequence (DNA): TGTGCCAGCAGCTTGGGCACTAGTGCCTACGAGCAGTACTTC.

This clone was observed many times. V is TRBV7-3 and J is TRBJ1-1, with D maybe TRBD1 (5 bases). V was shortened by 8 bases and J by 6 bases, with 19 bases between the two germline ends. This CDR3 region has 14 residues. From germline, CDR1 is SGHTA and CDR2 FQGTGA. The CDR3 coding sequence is TGTGCCAGCCCTGGAAGGGGTACTCTCTCTGAAGCTTTCTTT. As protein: CASPGRGTLSEAFF.

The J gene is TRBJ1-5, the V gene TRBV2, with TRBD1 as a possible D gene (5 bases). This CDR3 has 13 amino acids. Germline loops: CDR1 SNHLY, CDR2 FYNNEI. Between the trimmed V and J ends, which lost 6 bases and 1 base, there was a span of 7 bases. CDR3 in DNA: TGTGCCAGCAGACAGGAGAGCAATCAGCCCCAGCATTTT. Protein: CASRQESNQPQHF.

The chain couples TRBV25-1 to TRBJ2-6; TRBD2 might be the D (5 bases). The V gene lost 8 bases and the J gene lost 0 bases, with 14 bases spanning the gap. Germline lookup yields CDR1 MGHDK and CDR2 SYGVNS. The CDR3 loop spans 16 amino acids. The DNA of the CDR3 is TGTGCCAGCGGTTCCCGGAGGAGCTCTGGGGCCAACGTCCTGACTTTC. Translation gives CASGSRRSSGANVLTF.

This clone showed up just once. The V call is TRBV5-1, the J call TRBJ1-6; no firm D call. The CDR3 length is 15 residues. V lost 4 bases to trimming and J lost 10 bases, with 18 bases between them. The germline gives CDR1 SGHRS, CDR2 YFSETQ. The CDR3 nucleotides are TGCGCCAGCAGCCCAAAAGTCGGGTCGGGGTCACCCCTCCACTTT. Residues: CASSPKVGSGSPLHF.

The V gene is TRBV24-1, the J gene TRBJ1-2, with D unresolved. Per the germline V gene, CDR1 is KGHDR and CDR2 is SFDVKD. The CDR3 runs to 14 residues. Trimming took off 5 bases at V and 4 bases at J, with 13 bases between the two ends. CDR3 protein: CATSAGVEGYGYTF. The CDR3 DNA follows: TGTGCCACCAGTGCAGGAGTTGAGGGCTATGGCTACACCTTC.

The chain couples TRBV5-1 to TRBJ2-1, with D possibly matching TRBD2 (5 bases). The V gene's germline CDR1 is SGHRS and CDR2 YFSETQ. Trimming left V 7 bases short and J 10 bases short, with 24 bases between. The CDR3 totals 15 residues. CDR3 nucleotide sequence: TGCGCCAGCCGGGGTGCACAGTCTGAATCTGGGGAGCAGTTCTTC. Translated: CASRGAQSESGEQFF. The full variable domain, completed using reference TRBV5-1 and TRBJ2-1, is KAGVTQTPRYLIKTRGQQVTLSCSPISGHRSVSWYQQTPGQGLQFLFEYFSETQRNKGNFPGRFSGRQFSNSRSEMNVSTLELGDSALYLCASRGAQSESGEQFFGPGTRLTVL.

The CDR3 DNA reads as TGCGCCAGCAGCTTAGACAGGGGGCTAGAAGCTTTCTTT. Amino acid sequence: CASSLDRGLEAFF. This sequence joins TRBV5-1 and TRBJ1-1; 10 bases are shared with TRBD1. Unmatched junction bases numbered 3, after V lost 2 bases and J lost 8 bases. Germline V gives CDR1 SGHRS, CDR2 YFSETQ. The CDR3 covers 13 residues.

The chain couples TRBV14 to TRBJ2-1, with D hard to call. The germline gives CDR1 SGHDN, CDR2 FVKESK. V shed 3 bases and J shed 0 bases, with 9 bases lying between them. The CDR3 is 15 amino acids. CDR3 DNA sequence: TGTGCCAGCAGCCAGTTTGCGGTCTCCTACAATGAGCAGTTCTTC. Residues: CASSQFAVSYNEQFF. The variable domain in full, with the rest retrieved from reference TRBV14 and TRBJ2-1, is EAGVTQFPSHSVIEKGQTVTLRCDPISGHDNLYWYRRVMGKEIKFLLHFVKESKQDESGMPNNRFLAERTGGTYSTLKVQPAELEDSGVYFCASSQFAVSYNEQFFGPGTRLTVL.